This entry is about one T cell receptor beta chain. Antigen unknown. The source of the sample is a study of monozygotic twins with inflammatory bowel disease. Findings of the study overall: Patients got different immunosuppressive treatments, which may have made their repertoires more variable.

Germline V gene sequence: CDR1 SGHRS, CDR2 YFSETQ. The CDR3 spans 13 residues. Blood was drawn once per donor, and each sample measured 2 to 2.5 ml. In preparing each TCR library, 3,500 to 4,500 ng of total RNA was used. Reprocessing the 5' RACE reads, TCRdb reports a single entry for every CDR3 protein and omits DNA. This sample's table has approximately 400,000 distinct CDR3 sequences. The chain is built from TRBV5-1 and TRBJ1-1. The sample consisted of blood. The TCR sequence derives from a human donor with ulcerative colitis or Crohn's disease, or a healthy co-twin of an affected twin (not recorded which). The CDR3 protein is CASSLGQFSEAFF.